This TCR beta chain stems from a study of blood T cell repertoires in COVID-19. The CDR3 has 16 residues. The germline CDR1 and CDR2 sequences are SGHNT and YYREEE (reference sequence). The junction had 7 bases not matched to a gene; V was cut back by 0 bases and J by 4 bases. Authors' methods: Reference gene primer amplification in the assay estimated nucleated cell counts. Profiling relied on immunoSEQ multiplex PCR, and the TCRdb table lists in-frame clones only, not all of them. The DNA was the basis for D and trimming; V, J and clone size are from that table. The table includes around 200,000 clones, 80% to 85% detected once.

The TCR was taken from a man aged 50 to 60 with active or convalescent COVID-19. V and J are TRBV5-4 and TRBJ2-1; TRBD2 matches 7 bases. Sample: peripheral blood. The CDR3 nucleotides read TGTGCCAGCAGCTTGGGTTGGCTAGCGGTATACAATGAGCAGTTCTTC. As protein: CASSLGWLAVYNEQFF.